Sequencing of this T cell receptor beta chain was carried out in a study of PD-L1 blockade in urothelial cancer. In the study overall: Atezolizumab therapy began for patients in about 2014, dosed at 1,200 mg intravenously every 3 weeks.

Sequencing used immunoSEQ multiplex PCR; TCRdb keeps in-frame clones, though not all of them. The sample lists more than 90,000 clones, 80% to 95% occurring once. Regarding time point: peripheral blood 6 weeks after treatment start. Trimming removed 2 bases from V and 7 bases from J; junction bases left unmatched: 1. This CDR3 region has 11 residues. Germline V lookup: CDR1 GTSNPN, CDR2 SVGIG (reference sequence). The TCR originated in a man in his fifties or sixties with urothelial cancer. The chain couples TRBV30 to TRBJ1-2; 7 nucleotides match TRBD1. The sequencing here drew on PBMCs, taken around atezolizumab (anti-PD-L1) treatment. The CDR3 nucleotides read TGTGCCTGGAGTTACAGGGGTGGCTACACCTTC. Its protein is CAWSYRGGYTF.